The present T cell receptor beta chain was sequenced within a study of PD-1 blockade in classical Hodgkin lymphoma. Study-wide context: Patients were administered nivolumab (3 mg/kg intravenously) every 2 weeks.

Whole-study findings and limits: For complete responders, baseline diversity was comparable to that of newly diagnosed patients. CD4+ TCR diversity, unlike CD8+, climbed significantly by C4D1.

There are 14 residues in the CDR3. V dropped 8 bases and J dropped 4; count of bases not matched to a gene: 9. Germline CDR1 reads ENHRY; CDR2 reads SYGVKD. With no exception, relapse followed autologous stem cell transplantation in all patients, and brentuximab vedotin exposure varied. In its sample, this clone was seen once. The antigen remains undetermined. Produced via immunoSEQ multiplex PCR; TCRdb's table is partial and in-frame only. The sample yields roughly 150,000 clones, nearly 80% seen once. This clonotype was obtained from a human donor with classical Hodgkin lymphoma. The material sequenced was peripheral blood mononuclear cells (PBMCs), taken before the second cycle of nivolumab. This chain connects TRBV10-3 to TRBJ2-5; TRBD2 agrees at 8 bases. CDR3 loop: CAIGASGGGETQYF. The CDR3 DNA reads as TGTGCCATCGGAGCCTCGGGGGGGGGAGAGACCCAGTACTTC.